The clone carrying this T cell receptor (beta chain) has just a few counts. This sample was included in a study of identical twins. CDR1 is DFQATT, CDR2 SNEGSKA, per germline (reference sequence). Trimming left V 6 bases short and J 9 bases short, with 14 bases between. This CDR3 contains 12 residues. TCRdb redid the calling of the 5' RACE reads with MiXCR, one entry per CDR3 protein. The sample includes 450,000 or so distinct CDR3 sequences, less than 25% seen only once; the top ten take around 3%. In addition, the sample was reused for a study of T cells expressing NK-cell markers.

The chain links TRBV20-1 to TRBJ2-2; weak D call: TRBD2 (5 bases). The TCR originated in a woman aged 18-29 years in good health. Material for sequencing was CD4+ T cells sorted from blood. The CDR3 region has the DNA TGCAGTGCCAGTCCCGAGGGCCGGGAGCTGTTTTTT. Its translation is CSASPEGRELFF.